This T cell receptor (beta chain) was recorded in a study of blood T cell repertoires in COVID-19. Study as a whole: T cells, B-cell-depleted T cells, or PBMCs supplied cDNA or gDNA.

This CDR3 has 13 residues. V lost 3 bases to trimming and J lost 1 base, with 6 bases between them. Germline V CDR1 and CDR2: KGHSH, LQKENI. Some clones are missing from TCRdb's copy, which holds only in-frame ones; the method was immunoSEQ multiplex PCR. The data hold around 290,000 clones, with about 86% observed a single time. V and J are TRBV18 and TRBJ1-1; D may be TRBD1 (5 bases). The receptor comes from a woman in her seventies with COVID-19, enrolled during active disease. Sample: peripheral blood. In DNA form, the CDR3 reads TGTGCCAGCTCACCGCAGGGGAACACTGAAGCTTTCTTT. Its protein is CASSPQGNTEAFF.